This TCR beta chain comes out of a study of blood T cell repertoires in COVID-19. Looking at the study overall: Whether acute or convalescent, the COVID-19 samples came from the United States, Italy and Spain. The analysed material was cDNA or gDNA that came from T cells, B-cell-depleted T cells, or PBMCs.

CDR1 and CDR2 from the germline V gene are SSHAT and FNYEAQ (reference sequence). The CDR3 contains 18 residues. Authors' analysis steps: Amplified reference gene primers provided the basis for estimating nucleated cell counts. The protocol was immunoSEQ multiplex PCR, while the TCRdb copy is restricted to in-frame clones and leaves out a portion. That table furnishes V, J and clone size, whereas the DNA furnished D and trimming. This sample has under 200,000 clones, with 70% to 90% found just once. Remarks on this clone: The junction does not match germline at one end; this may be a read error.

The clonotype originates from a woman aged 80 or older with acute or convalescent COVID-19. The chain links TRBV7-7 to TRBJ2-2; maybe TRBD1 (5 bases). What was sequenced was peripheral blood. The CDR3 here is CASSLTPTGLVDTGELFF. The CDR3 DNA is TGTGCTAGCAGCCTAACCCCCACAGGTTTAGTCGACACCGGGGAGCTGTTTTTT.